These 14 T cell receptor beta chains came from one sample sequenced in a study of control samples from healthy donors and cancer patients. Clones were read by immunoSEQ multiplex PCR, and TCRdb kept only the in-frame ones, dropping some. This table has about 89,000 clones, approximately 89% appearing once. The sequencing input was blood. The receptors stem from a man aged 25-45 years in good health.

The CDR3 here is CSASQGDWSSYNSPLHF. DNA for the CDR3: TGCAGTGCTAGTCAGGGGGACTGGAGCTCCTATAATTCACCCCTCCACTTT. The chain has TRBV20-1 and TRBJ1-6; 7 bases map to TRBD1. Germline V gene sequence: CDR1 DFQATT, CDR2 SNEGSKA (reference sequence). The CDR3 covers 17 residues. V lost 3 bases to trimming and J lost 0 bases; unmatched junction nucleotides: 8.

The chain joins TRBV6-5 to TRBJ2-7, with D tentatively TRBD2 (6 bases). Trimming removed 2 bases from V and 5 bases from J, with 16 bases in between. Germline V gene sequence: CDR1 MNHEY, CDR2 SVGAGI. CDR3 size: 15 residues. Here the CDR3 reads CASSYVVGGVHEQYF. The CDR3 DNA follows: TGTGCCAGCAGTTACGTCGTGGGGGGAGTCCACGAGCAGTACTTC.

The chain links TRBV5-8 to TRBJ1-2, with TRBD1 matching 7 bases. J was trimmed by 8 bases and V by 0 bases; bases with no gene match: 4. This CDR3 contains 13 residues. The germline CDR1 and CDR2 sequences are SGHTS and YDEGEE. CDR3: CASSLVTGLGYTF. In nucleotides, the CDR3 is TGTGCCAGCAGCTTGGTGACAGGGCTCGGCTACACCTTC.

J is TRBJ2-5 and V is TRBV5-4, with D perhaps TRBD2 (5 bases). The CDR3 has 16 residues. V was pared by 0 bases and J by 5 bases, with 17 bases between. Germline V gene lookup returns CDR1 SGHNT and CDR2 YYREEE (reference sequence). Written as DNA, the CDR3 is TGTGCCAGCAGCTTGGGGACGACTGAGGGTGCGGAGACCCAGTACTTC. Translation gives CASSLGTTEGAETQYF.

The rearrangement joins TRBV5-4 to TRBJ1-2, with D unresolved. V lost 2 bases, J lost 6 bases, and 17 bases lay in between. Germline CDR1 SGHNT, CDR2 YYREEE (reference sequence). The CDR3 contains 15 residues. For the CDR3, the DNA is TGTGCCAGCAGCTTAGGTGGACTATCAAGAGATGGCTACACCTTC. This translates into CASSLGGLSRDGYTF.

The chain recombines TRBV14 with TRBJ2-3, with D uncertain. Trimming left V 0 bases short and J 2 bases short, with 15 bases between. CDR3 length equals 17 residues. The V gene's germline CDR1 is SGHDN and CDR2 FVKESK. CDR3 residues: CASSQETRGRPTDTQYF. The CDR3 DNA reads as TGTGCCAGCAGCCAAGAAACTCGTGGCAGACCCACAGATACGCAGTATTTT.

The chain uses TRBV19 and TRBJ2-4, with D uncertain. There are 12 residues in the CDR3. CDR1 and CDR2 from the germline V gene are LNHDA and SQIVND (reference sequence). Trimming stripped 4 bases from V and 5 bases from J, with 6 bases between. For the CDR3, the DNA is TGTGCCAGTAGTAAAGGAGAAAACATTCAGTACTTC. This encodes CASSKGENIQYF.

V gene TRBV12-3 or TRBV12-4 combines with J gene TRBJ2-5; D is uncertain. This CDR3 comprises 13 residues. V shed 4 bases and J shed 4 bases, with 10 bases lying between them. The CDR3 loop reads CASSSAPPETQYF. DNA of the CDR3: TGTGCCAGCAGTTCCGCCCCCCCAGAGACCCAGTACTTC.

This clone was seen just once. The chain couples TRBV5-1 to TRBJ1-1; a weak D match, TRBD1 (6 bases). Trimming took 4 bases from V and 5 from J, leaving 18 bases between them. CDR3 length: 15 residues. From germline, CDR1 is SGHRS and CDR2 YFSETQ. CDR3 in amino acids: CASSQRRDQGTEAFF. The CDR3 coding sequence is TGCGCCAGCAGCCAGCGCCGGGACCAGGGGACTGAAGCTTTCTTT. Full variable domain (remainder filled in from reference TRBV5-1 and TRBJ1-1): KAGVTQTPRYLIKTRGQQVTLSCSPISGHRSVSWYQQTPGQGLQFLFEYFSETQRNKGNFPGRFSGRQFSNSRSEMNVSTLELGDSALYLCASSQRRDQGTEAFFGQGTRLTVV.

The chain recombines TRBV7-9 with TRBJ1-1, with D tentatively TRBD1 (6 bases). CDR1 SEHNR and CDR2 FQNEAQ come from the germline V gene (reference sequence). Between the trimmed V and J ends, which lost 11 bases and 5 bases, there was a span of 12 bases. The CDR3 sequence is 11 residues long. CDR3 region: CAGQGRTEAFF. In DNA, the CDR3 is TGTGCCGGTCAGGGGCGGACTGAAGCTTTCTTT.

J is TRBJ2-3 and V is TRBV5-4, with D hard to call. Germline V lookup: CDR1 SGHNT, CDR2 YYREEE (reference sequence). This CDR3 spans 13 amino acids. The germline V and J ends were trimmed by 0 bases and 4 bases, with 6 bases remaining between them. CDR3 nucleotide sequence: TGTGCCAGCAGCTTGGACCGGCCAGATACGCAGTATTTT. This codes for CASSLDRPDTQYF.

V and J are TRBV7-6 and TRBJ2-3, with TRBD2 matching over 9 bases. The CDR3 totals 16 residues. J was trimmed by 5 bases and V by 5 bases; bases with no gene match: 11. CDR1 is SGHVS and CDR2 is FNYEAQ in the germline V gene. CDR3 sequence: CASSPSSSGAGDTQYF. In nucleotides, the CDR3 is TGTGCCAGCAGCCCCTCATCTAGCGGGGCCGGAGATACGCAGTATTTT.

The V gene is TRBV5-4, the J gene TRBJ2-4; TRBD1 agrees at 11 bases. The CDR3 runs to 13 residues. Unmatched junction bases numbered 2, after V lost 0 bases and J lost 12 bases. CDR1 and CDR2 (germline): SGHNT, YYREEE (reference sequence). The CDR3 loop reads CASSLAGTGGQYF. CDR3 in DNA: TGTGCCAGCAGCTTGGCCGGGACAGGGGGTCAGTACTTC.

The rearrangement joins TRBV19 to TRBJ1-4; weak D call: TRBD1 (6 bases). The germline V gene has CDR1 LNHDA and CDR2 SQIVND (reference sequence). With 8 bases removed from V and 12 bases from J, the gap between germline ends came to 13 bases. The CDR3 has 11 amino acids. Written as DNA, the CDR3 is TGTGCCAGTTCCCCGGGGGCTGAACTGTTTTTT. Protein: CASSPGAELFF.